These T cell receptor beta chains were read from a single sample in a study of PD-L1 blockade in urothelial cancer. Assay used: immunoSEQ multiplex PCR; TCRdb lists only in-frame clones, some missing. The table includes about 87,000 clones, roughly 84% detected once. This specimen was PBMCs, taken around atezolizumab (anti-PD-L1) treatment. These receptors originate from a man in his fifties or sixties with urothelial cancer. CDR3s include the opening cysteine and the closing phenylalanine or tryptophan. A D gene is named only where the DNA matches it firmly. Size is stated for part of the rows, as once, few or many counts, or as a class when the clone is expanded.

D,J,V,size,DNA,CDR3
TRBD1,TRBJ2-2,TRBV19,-,TGTGCCAGTAGGCCCCTTTGGACAGGGTACGACACCGGGGAGCTGTTTTTT,CASRPLWTGYDTGELFF
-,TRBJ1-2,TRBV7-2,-,TGTGCCAGCAGTTCCGGGGGGGAGGGCTATGGCTACACCTTC,CASSSGGEGYGYTF
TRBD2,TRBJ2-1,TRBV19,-,TGTGCCAGTAGTTATGCCGGGACTAGTATAAATGAGCAGTTCTTC,CASSYAGTSINEQFF
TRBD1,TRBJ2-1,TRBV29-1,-,TGCAGCGTTGGTAATACAGGGGGTGGATACAATGAGCAGTTCTTC,CSVGNTGGGYNEQFF
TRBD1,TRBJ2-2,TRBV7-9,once,TGTGCCAGCAGAGACAGGGGTGACACCGGGGAGCTGTTTTTT,CASRDRGDTGELFF
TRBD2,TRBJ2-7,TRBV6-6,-,TGTGCCAGCAGCTTCCCCGCGAGGCGGGAGTCCTACGAGCAGTACTTC,CASSFPARRESYEQYF
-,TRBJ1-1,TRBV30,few,TGTGCCTGGACACGCCAGTTGGCGGGCACTGAAGCTTTCTTT,CAWTRQLAGTEAFF
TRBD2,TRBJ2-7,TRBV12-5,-,TGTGCTAGTGGGCCCTACGGCGGGAGCTCGGGGGAGCAGTACTTC,CASGPYGGSSGEQYF
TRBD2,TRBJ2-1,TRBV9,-,TGTGCCAGCAGCCCAATGCCCTTTAGCGGGAGCTCGAGCTCCTACAATGAGCAGTTCTTC,CASSPMPFSGSSSSYNEQFF
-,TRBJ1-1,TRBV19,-,TGTGCCAGTAGTATCGAAATTAGAACCGGGACAAGTACTGAAGCTTTCTTT,CASSIEIRTGTSTEAFF
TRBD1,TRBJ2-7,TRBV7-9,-,TGTGCCAGCAGCCGAGGGGACAGGGAAACCTACGAGCAGTACTTC,CASSRGDRETYEQYF
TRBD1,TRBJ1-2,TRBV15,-,TGTGCCACCAGCAGAGAGGACAGGGGCTATGGCTACACCTTC,CATSREDRGYGYTF
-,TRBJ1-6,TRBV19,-,TGTGCCAGTATCTCAGGGGCGGCAGGGTCACCCCTCCACTTT,CASISGAAGSPLHF
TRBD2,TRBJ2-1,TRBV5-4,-,TGTGCCAGCAGCTTACTAGCGGGAGTAAATTACAATGAGCAGTTCTTC,CASSLLAGVNYNEQFF
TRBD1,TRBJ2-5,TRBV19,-,TGTGCCAGTAGAAGGGACAGGGACCAAGAGACCCAGTACTTC,CASRRDRDQETQYF
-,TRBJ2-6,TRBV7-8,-,TGTGCCAGCAGCTTATATCTAGGTGTCAGGGCCAACGTCCTGACTTTC,CASSLYLGVRANVLTF
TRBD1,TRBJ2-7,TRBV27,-,TGTGCCAGCAGGACAGGGGCGGCCTACGAGCAGTACTTC,CASRTGAAYEQYF
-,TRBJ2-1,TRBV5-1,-,TGCGCCAGCAGCCCCCTGGCGGATCCATTCGATGAGCAGTTCTTC,CASSPLADPFDEQFF
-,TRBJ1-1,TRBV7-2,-,TGTGCCAGCAGCACTTTAACGGAAGCTTTCTTT,CASSTLTEAFF
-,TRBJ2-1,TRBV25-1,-,TGTGCCAGCAGTGGGAGGGTTGGGGAGATCTACAATGAGCAGTTCTTC,CASSGRVGEIYNEQFF
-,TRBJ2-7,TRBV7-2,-,TGTGCCAGCAGCTTAGTAGCCGGGGCCTACGAGCAGTACTTC,CASSLVAGAYEQYF
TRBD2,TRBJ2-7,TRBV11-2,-,TGTGCCAGCAGCTTCTTTATCCTGACTAGCGGGGGGGAACCCTACGAGCAGTACTTC,CASSFFILTSGGEPYEQYF
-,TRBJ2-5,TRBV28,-,TGTGCCAGCAGTTTAGCTGGAGCTTCCCAAGGTGGGGAGACCCAGTACTTC,CASSLAGASQGGETQYF
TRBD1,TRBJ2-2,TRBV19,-,TGTGCCAGTACCACCGGACAGGTTAGCGGGGAGCTGTTTTTT,CASTTGQVSGELFF
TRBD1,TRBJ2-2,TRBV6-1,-,TGTGCGTCGCTGAGACAGGGCACCGGGGAGCTGTTTTTT,CASLRQGTGELFF
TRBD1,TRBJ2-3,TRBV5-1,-,TGCGCCAGCAAACAGGGGACCTCCACAGATACGCAGTATTTT,CASKQGTSTDTQYF
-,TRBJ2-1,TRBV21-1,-,TGTGCCAGCAGGAGCGGGCCCAAGTACAATGAGCAGTTCTTC,CASRSGPKYNEQFF
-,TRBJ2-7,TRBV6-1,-,TGTGCCAGCAGTGAGGGACATGCCTACGAGCAGTACTTC,CASSEGHAYEQYF
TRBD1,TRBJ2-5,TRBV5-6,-,TGTGCCAGCAGCGAAGGACAGGGCCAAGAGACCCAGTACTTC,CASSEGQGQETQYF
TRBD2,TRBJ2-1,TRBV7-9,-,TGTGCCAGCAGGGGAGGGGAACCTGAGAAGTTCTTC,CASRGGEPEKFF
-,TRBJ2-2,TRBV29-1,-,TGCAGCGTAACACCAAAGACAGGGACTTGGAAGGCCGGGGAGCTGTTTTTT,CSVTPKTGTWKAGELFF
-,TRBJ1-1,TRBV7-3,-,TGTGCCAGCAGCTTACAGGGGAACACTGAAGCTTTCTTT,CASSLQGNTEAFF
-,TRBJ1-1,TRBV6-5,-,TGTGCCAGCACCAAGAGGGGAGGGGACACTGAAGCTTTCTTT,CASTKRGGDTEAFF
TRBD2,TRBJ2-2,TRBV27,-,TGTGCCAGCGGACCCGCGGGGGGGAACACCGGGGAGCTGTTTTTT,CASGPAGGNTGELFF
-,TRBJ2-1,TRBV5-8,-,TGTGCCAGCAGCCTCGACAGAGCCTACAATGAGCAGTTCTTC,CASSLDRAYNEQFF
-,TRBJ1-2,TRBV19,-,TGTGCCAGTAGTATATGGGGGGAGCATGGCTACACCTTC,CASSIWGEHGYTF